This T cell receptor beta chain derives from a study of radiation and T cells in renal cell carcinoma (TCRdb year 2020). Study-level background: The samples were drawn from a clinical trial, where primary renal cell carcinomas were treated with 15 Gy of stereotactic body radiation therapy and then removed by nephrectomy 4 weeks afterward. Across all 53 samples, roughly 3,700,000 unique CDR3 nucleotide sequences encoding some 3,000,000 unique CDR3 amino acid sequences were identified. A total of 53 samples underwent TCR beta sequencing, made up of roughly 26 tumors and about 27 peripheral blood samples. Results the study describes overall, beyond this receptor: Changes in the blood repertoire were not tracked past 4 weeks after treatment. Because pretreatment tumor biopsies were not available, the baseline intratumoral presence of clonotypes could not be determined. Top tumor clonotypes rose in blood from baseline to 2 weeks post-radiation, then contracted by 4 weeks, suggesting transient expansion of tumor-resident clones. Because the trial had a single-armed design, the trial could not examine how radiation dose or scheduling affected the TCR repertoire.

The CDR3 sequence holds 13 residues, the cysteine and phenylalanine included. Only the CDR3 portion is preserved as DNA: 39 bases, with reading frame beginning at the first base. The germline V gene yields MGHRA for CDR1 and YSYEKL for CDR2. The trim is 0 bases for V and 5 bases for J, with a gap of 8 bases between the germline ends. TCR beta libraries were generated from genomic DNA with the immunoSEQ kit, following the manufacturer's recommendations. Library preparation used a first multiplex PCR with proprietary primers, then a second PCR adding unique barcodes, with bead cleanups after each round. A kit-provided positive control reaction and a negative control reaction were included in every sample batch. The final libraries underwent checking on an Agilent 4200 TapeStation D1000 ScreenTape, volumetric pooling, and quantification by qPCR. Sequencing was performed on an Illumina NextSeq500 using a MidOutput 150-cycle cartridge, with 156 Read1 cycles, 15 Index1 cycles, and the kit custom primers. The pooled library was loaded at around 1.1 pM with a roughly 20% PhiX control spike-in. Under the source paper's analysis protocol: The vendor-processed data were analyzed in R, and a clonotype was defined as all T cells that share the same CDR3 nucleotide sequence. In the clone abundance analyses, frequencies in each sample were normalized to that sample's 10,000 most abundant clones. Before analysis, public T cell clones were removed, and these numbered fewer than six per sample on average. A difference in abundance of at least 32-fold between compartments was used to define tumor-enriched and baseline blood-enriched clonotypes. A beta-binomial differential abundance model was used to identify clonotypes that were expanded or contracted between blood time points. Tumor-blood repertoire similarity was measured with the Baroni-Urbani and Buser coefficient, and groups were compared using two-tailed Wilcoxon tests in R. Imported from immuneACCESS, the table was reduced by TCRdb to in-frame sequences with V and J called. These copies leave out some clones; in studies compared against another copy, an unresolved V gene accounts for under half, and the cause of the remainder is not known. V, J and clone size are those of that table, while D and trimming were read from the DNA. The sample includes more than 95,000 clones, with around 81% observed a single time. The leading ten clones occupy 5% to 6.5% of the sample.

Reading the label with the study, this specimen's time point is: blood 2 weeks post-SBRT. Taken with the paper, the label for treatment or condition translates to: 15 Gy SBRT to primary tumor, nephrectomy 4 weeks later. To follow tumor-enriched clonotypes, peripheral blood was collected serially from radiation-treated patients at baseline and again at 2 weeks and 4 weeks after SBRT. All patients had renal cell carcinoma with clear cell pathology. Genomic DNA for TCR sequencing was prepared using the QIAamp DNA Blood Mini Kit (Qiagen). The analyses included only samples that passed all quality control checks. As to this clone: Its antigen target is currently unknown. Base qualities are not provided; no much larger clone lies one nucleotide away.

The material sequenced was blood, taken from a patient whose treatment included radiotherapy and nephrectomy. The receptor was derived from a man aged 45-65 years with renal cell carcinoma. This chain joins TRBV4-1 to TRBJ2-7, and TRBD2 may be the D gene, going by 5 matching bases. The DNA sequence reads TGCGCCAGCAGCCAAGATAACGGGAACGAGCAGTACTTC. Its translation reads: CASSQDNGNEQYF.